One sample yielded the 9 T cell receptor beta chains listed below, sequenced in a study of blood T cell repertoires in COVID-19. The data were produced by immunoSEQ multiplex PCR, yet TCRdb's version contains in-frame clones alone and is incomplete. The table includes hundreds of thousands of clones, roughly 90% detected once. Sequencing was done on a sample of PBMCs or T cells enriched from blood (not recorded which). The receptors here all came from a young woman with acute COVID-19.

The chain links TRBV7-9 to TRBJ1-1, with a weak D call TRBD1 (5 bases). Trimming removed 2 bases from V and 3 bases from J, with 10 bases in between. Germline assignment: CDR1 SEHNR and CDR2 FQNEAQ (reference sequence). This CDR3 region has 14 residues. The CDR3 sequence: CASSLPGGDTEAFF. The CDR3 DNA is TGTGCCAGCAGCTTACCCGGGGGGGACACTGAAGCTTTCTTT.

The V gene is TRBV5-6, the J gene TRBJ2-5; 8 bases match TRBD2. The CDR3 sequence is 16 residues long. Looked up from germline, CDR1 is SGHDT and CDR2 is YYEEEE. Losses at the gene ends were 2 bases for V and 0 bases for J; bases not matched to a gene: 6. CDR3 protein: CASSFRASGYQETQYF. The CDR3 region has the DNA TGTGCCAGCAGCTTTAGGGCTAGCGGGTACCAAGAGACCCAGTACTTC.

The gene calls are TRBV6-9 and TRBJ2-3; D is unclear. This CDR3 region has 11 residues. V lost 11 bases, J lost 5 bases, and 11 bases lay in between. Germline CDR1 MNHGY, CDR2 SVAAGI. CDR3 nucleotide sequence: TGTGCCGGTGCCAGTGGAGATACGCAGTATTTT. It is translated as CAGASGDTQYF.

The chain is built from TRBV24-1 and TRBJ1-2; D possibly corresponds to TRBD1 (5 bases). CDR3 length equals 14 residues. Germline CDR1 and CDR2: KGHDR and SFDVKD. V was pared by 4 bases and J by 2 bases, with 10 bases between. The DNA for the CDR3 is TGTGCCACCAGTGACGCAGGGTTGAACTATGGCTACACCTTC. Its translation: CATSDAGLNYGYTF.

This rearrangement joins TRBV4-2 to TRBJ1-2; D is perhaps TRBD1 (5 bases). Trimming removed 0 bases from V and 4 bases from J, with 12 bases in between. Germline lookup yields CDR1 LGHNA and CDR2 YNFKEQ. This CDR3 region has 15 residues. In nucleotides, the CDR3 is TGTGCCAGCAGCCAAGATAGTCAGGGTGCCTATGGCTACACCTTC. Its translation: CASSQDSQGAYGYTF.

This rearrangement joins TRBV4-3 to TRBJ2-1; 7 bases map to TRBD1. The junction had 7 bases not matched to a gene; V was cut back by 0 bases and J by 5 bases. Germline loops: CDR1 LGHNA, CDR2 YSLEER. This CDR3 has 16 amino acids. The CDR3 loop is CASSQDRGLFHNEQFF. The CDR3 region has the DNA TGCGCCAGCAGCCAAGATAGGGGGCTCTTCCACAATGAGCAGTTCTTC.

The chain has TRBV5-6 and TRBJ2-6; 12 bases agree with TRBD1. With V trimmed by 2 bases and J by 2 bases, 2 bases remained unmatched. This CDR3 comprises 17 residues. The germline V gene has CDR1 SGHDT and CDR2 YYEEEE. CDR3 bases: TGTGCCAGCAGCTTCGGGACAGGGGGCACTGGGGCCAACGTCCTGACTTTC. Encoded protein: CASSFGTGGTGANVLTF.

The chain couples TRBV13 to TRBJ2-1, with 7 bases matching TRBD2. CDR1 and CDR2 (germline): PRHDT, FYEKMQ (reference sequence). This CDR3 is 16 amino acids long. After removal of 2 bases from V and 0 bases from J, the junction contained 4 bases not matched to a gene. The CDR3 sequence is CASSLQGGSSYNEQFF. The CDR3 nucleotides are TGTGCCAGCAGCTTACAAGGCGGGAGCTCCTACAATGAGCAGTTCTTC.

This rearrangement joins TRBV4-1 to TRBJ1-3; TRBD1 might be the D (6 bases). The V end lost 2 bases, the J end lost 2 bases, and 16 bases lay between the germline ends. The germline CDR1 and CDR2 sequences are MGHRA and YSYEKL. The CDR3 runs 17 residues. The CDR3: CASSQTGTPLTGNTIYF. Written as DNA, the CDR3 is TGCGCCAGCAGCCAAACAGGGACCCCCCTAACTGGAAACACCATATATTTT.